This T cell receptor beta chain comes out of a study of tumor and adjacent non-tumor tissue in lung cancer (dated 2018 in TCRdb). For the study in its entirety: Patients with adenocarcinoma (about twelve), squamous cell carcinoma (2) and small cell lung cancer (1) were included in the cohort. Sequencing produced about 120,000,000 productive TCRbeta reads in total, an average of approximately 3.9 million reads per sample. A few dozen paired specimens, one tumor and one normal lung sample per patient, were profiled by TCRbeta CDR3 sequencing. The approximately 15 enrolled patients, of whom around 10 were men and 5 were women, were aged roughly 30 to 76 years and were diagnosed with TNM stage I to III disease. Bulk TCRbeta repertoires were compared between lung tumor tissue and matched distant non-tumor lung tissue obtained from over 13 lung cancer patients.

The library was built by means of multiplex PCR. The instrument was an Illumina HiSeq 2500. Following protocols modified from ARM-PCR, the researchers constructed TCRbeta libraries through three rounds of nested PCR with primers (Table S4). Before sequencing, PCR products of 200-500 bp were cut from the gel and purified using the QIAquick gel extraction kit. The study's processing was this. Reads were cleaned using Trimmomatic, were merged into complete CDR3 sequences using FLASH, and were assigned to V(D)J germline segments using MiTCR. Clonal diversity was calculated as the inverse Simpson's index using VDJtools. In-frame sequences lacking a premature stop codon were counted as productive reads. TCRdb reworked the public reads: Q25 trimming with fastp, MiXCR clone assembly, productive beta chains retained. Identical CDR3 proteins give one entry, which carries the most common genes and DNA. These V and J calls derive from TCRdb rather than the authors' analysis. In this sample the table shows tens of thousands of distinct CDR3 sequences, over 80% of which occur a single time. Jointly, the top ten make up 10% to 15% of the sample.

Notes on this clonotype: Its cognate antigen has yet to be identified. A junction end diverges from the germline sequence, so it may reflect a read error.

RNA was isolated from bulk unsorted tissue, and RNA quality was assessed with a NanoDrop ND-1000 and an Agilent 2100. All donors had newly diagnosed lung cancer, had not received prior chemotherapy, and were admitted for thoracic surgery in China between August and November 2014. Patients who had received previous radiotherapy or chemotherapy, or who had another concurrent cancer, were excluded from the study. Surgical tissue pieces of 1-2 cm3 were preserved in RNAlater solution and stored at -80 °C until use. The CDR3 sequence holds 15 residues, the cysteine and phenylalanine included. Only the CDR3 DNA stays, 45 bases, in frame from base 1. CDR1 and CDR2, looked up from the germline V gene, are MNHEY and SVGEGT. The study at large found these results: The cohort had only about 14 patients, and the authors noted that larger samples and more detailed clinical data are needed. Neither the sequencing platform nor unique molecular identifiers are mentioned in the methods. Younger patients had significantly higher TCR diversity, and higher tumor TCR diversity was associated with shorter overall and disease-free survival. Peripheral blood was not sequenced, so blood TCRbeta repertoires in these lung cancer patients were not examined. Significantly higher TCR diversity (inverse Simpson) was observed in tumor tissue than in normal lung tissue (around 460 vs 160, P = 0.0075, Mann-Whitney U test). The top 100 clones made up a significantly larger cumulative share of the repertoire in normal lung than in tumor tissue.

The sample consisted of lung tumor tissue. The sequence came from a woman in her 50s with non-small cell lung cancer. This sequence uses TRBV6-2 or TRBV6-3 and TRBJ2-7; the D region possibly corresponds to TRBD2 (5 bases align). The base sequence is TGTGCCAGCAGTAAAACGGGGTCAAACTCCTACGAGCAGTGCTTC. This codes for CASSKTGSNSYEQCF.